This TCR beta chain emerged from a study of T cells after somatic rescue of genetic block. This CDR3 region has 15 residues. V lost 1 base, J lost 6 bases, and 8 bases stayed unmatched. Germline V gene data show CDR1 as SGHTA and CDR2 as FQGNSA. Measured with immunoSEQ multiplex PCR; TCRdb has only the in-frame clones, and not every one. Of 67,000 or so clones in the sample, approximately 91% were seen once. The chain couples TRBV7-2 to TRBJ2-7; TRBD2 matches at 8 bases. The TCR was taken from a man in his thirties or forties. Sequencing input: peripheral blood mononuclear cells (PBMCs). The CDR3 DNA is TGTGCCAGCAGCTTAGAGGGGACTAGTGTAGGCGAGCAGTACTTC. Its translation is CASSLEGTSVGEQYF.